This T cell receptor (beta chain) was captured in a study of radiation and T cells in renal cell carcinoma. Study-wide findings and caveats: Irradiated tumors held more dominant CDR3 motifs than control tumors. Compared with controls, irradiated tumors showed greater TCR clonality.

The treatment denotes: treatment-naive control, cytoreductive nephrectomy. Treatment-naive patients without radiation supplied the control tumors at nephrectomy. This renal cell carcinoma was of the clear cell type. Between the trimmed V and J ends, which lost 5 bases and 5 bases, there was a span of 15 bases. Germline-derived CDR1 and CDR2 are SGHVS and FQNEAQ. There are 15 residues in the CDR3. With regard to this clone: Its antigen is currently unknown.

Profiled with immunoSEQ multiplex PCR; TCRdb holds only in-frame clones, not every one. This repertoire shows about 24,000 clones, 55% to 75% found once; its top ten account for about 20%. The TCR comes from a man in his forties with renal cell carcinoma. The genes are TRBV7-8 and TRBJ2-2; no clear D. This specimen was tumor tissue, taken from a patient whose treatment was nephrectomy without radiotherapy. This chain's CDR3 is CASSQAGAKTGELFF. The DNA for the CDR3 is TGTGCCAGCAGCCAAGCAGGAGCCAAGACCGGGGAGCTGTTTTTT.